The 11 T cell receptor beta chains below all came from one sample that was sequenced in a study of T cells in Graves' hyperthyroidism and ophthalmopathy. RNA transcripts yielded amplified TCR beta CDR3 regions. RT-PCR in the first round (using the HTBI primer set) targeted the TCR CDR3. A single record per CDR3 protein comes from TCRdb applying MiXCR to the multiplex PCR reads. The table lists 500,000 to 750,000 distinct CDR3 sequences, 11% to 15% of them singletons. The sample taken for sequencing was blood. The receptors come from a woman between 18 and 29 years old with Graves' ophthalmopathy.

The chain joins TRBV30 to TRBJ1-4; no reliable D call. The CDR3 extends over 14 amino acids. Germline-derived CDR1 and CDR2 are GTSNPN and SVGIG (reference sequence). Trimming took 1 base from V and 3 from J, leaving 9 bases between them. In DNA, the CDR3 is TGTGCCTGGAGTGCCAAGCTCTCTAATGAAAAACTGTTTTTT. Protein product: CAWSAKLSNEKLFF.

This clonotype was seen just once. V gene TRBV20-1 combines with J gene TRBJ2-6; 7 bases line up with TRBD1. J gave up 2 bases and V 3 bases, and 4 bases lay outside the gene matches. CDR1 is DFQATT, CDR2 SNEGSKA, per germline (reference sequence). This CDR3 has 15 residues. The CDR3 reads CSASGTGAGANVLTF. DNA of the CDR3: TGCAGTGCTAGTGGAACAGGGGCTGGGGCCAACGTCCTGACTTTC.

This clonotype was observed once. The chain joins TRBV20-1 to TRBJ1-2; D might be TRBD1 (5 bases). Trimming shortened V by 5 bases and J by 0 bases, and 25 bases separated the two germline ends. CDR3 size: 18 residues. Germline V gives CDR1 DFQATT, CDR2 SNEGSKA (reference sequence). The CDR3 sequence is CSAGGWGDPKNANYGYTF. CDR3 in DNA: TGCAGTGCTGGGGGGTGGGGGGACCCAAAAAACGCTAACTATGGCTACACCTTC.

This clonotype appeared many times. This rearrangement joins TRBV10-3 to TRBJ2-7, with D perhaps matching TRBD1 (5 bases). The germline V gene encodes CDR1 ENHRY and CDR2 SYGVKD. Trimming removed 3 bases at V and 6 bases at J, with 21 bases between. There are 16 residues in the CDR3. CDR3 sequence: CAISEATTVLLGEQYF. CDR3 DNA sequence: TGTGCCATCAGTGAAGCAACGACAGTACTCCTAGGCGAGCAGTACTTC.

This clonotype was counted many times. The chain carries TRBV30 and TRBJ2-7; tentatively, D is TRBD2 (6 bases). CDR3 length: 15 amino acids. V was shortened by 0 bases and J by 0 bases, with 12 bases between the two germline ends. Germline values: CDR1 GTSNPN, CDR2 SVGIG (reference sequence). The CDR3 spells CAWSVLPGSSYEQYF. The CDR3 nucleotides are TGTGCCTGGAGTGTACTCCCCGGGAGCTCCTACGAGCAGTACTTC.

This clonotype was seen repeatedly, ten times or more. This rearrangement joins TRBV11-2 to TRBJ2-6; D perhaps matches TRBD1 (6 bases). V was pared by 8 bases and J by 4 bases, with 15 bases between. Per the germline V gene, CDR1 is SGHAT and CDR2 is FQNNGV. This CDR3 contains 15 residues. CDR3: CASGLQGIGANVLTF. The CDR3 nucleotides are TGTGCCAGCGGCCTTCAGGGGATCGGGGCCAACGTCCTGACTTTC.

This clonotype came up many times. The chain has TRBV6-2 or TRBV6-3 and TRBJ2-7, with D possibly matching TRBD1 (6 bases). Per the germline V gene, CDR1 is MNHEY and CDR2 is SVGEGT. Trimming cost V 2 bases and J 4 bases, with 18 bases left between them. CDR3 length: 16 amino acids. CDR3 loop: CASSYTLAGAKYEQYF. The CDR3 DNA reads TGTGCCAGCAGTTACACCCTCGCAGGGGCAAAGTACGAGCAGTACTTC.

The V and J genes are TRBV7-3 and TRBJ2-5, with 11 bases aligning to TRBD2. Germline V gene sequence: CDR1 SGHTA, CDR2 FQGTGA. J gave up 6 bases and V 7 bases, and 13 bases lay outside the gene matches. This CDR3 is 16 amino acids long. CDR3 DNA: TGTGCCAGCAACCCCAAAACTAGCGGGAGTCTGAAGACCCAGTACTTC. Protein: CASNPKTSGSLKTQYF.

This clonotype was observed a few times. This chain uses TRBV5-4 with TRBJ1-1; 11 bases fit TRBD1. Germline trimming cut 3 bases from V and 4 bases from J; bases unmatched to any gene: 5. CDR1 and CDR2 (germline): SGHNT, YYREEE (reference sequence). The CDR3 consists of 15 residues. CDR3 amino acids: CASSSDRGLVTEAFF. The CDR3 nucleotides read TGTGCCAGCAGCTCGGACAGGGGGCTTGTCACTGAAGCTTTCTTT.

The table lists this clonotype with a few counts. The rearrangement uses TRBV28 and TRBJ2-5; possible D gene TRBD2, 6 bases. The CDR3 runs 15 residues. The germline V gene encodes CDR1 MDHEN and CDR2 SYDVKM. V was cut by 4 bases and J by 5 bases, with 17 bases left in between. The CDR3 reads CASSSGGARAETQYF. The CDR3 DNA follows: TGTGCCAGCAGTTCCGGAGGGGCCAGGGCGGAGACCCAGTACTTC.

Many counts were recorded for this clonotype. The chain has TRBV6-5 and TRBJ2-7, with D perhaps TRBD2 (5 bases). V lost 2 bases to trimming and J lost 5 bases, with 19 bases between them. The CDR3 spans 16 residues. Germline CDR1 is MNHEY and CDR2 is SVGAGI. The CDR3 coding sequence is TGTGCCAGCAGTTACGCAGCGGCTAGCCGCGCGGACGAGCAGTACTTC. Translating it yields CASSYAAASRADEQYF.